The next 30 T cell receptor beta chains were all read from a single sample in a study of metastatic and nonmetastatic thyroid tumors. Every patient underwent thyroid surgery untreated. TCRdb re-called the PCR reads with MiXCR. The table has tens of thousands of clones, around 13% seen once. The source material was tumor tissue. The receptor source for this set is a female donor with papillary thyroid cancer or a benign thyroid nodule (not recorded which). Some clones in this sample may be carry-over from other donors' samples.

This clone was found many times. The genes are TRBV20-1 and TRBJ2-1, with TRBD2 matching over 9 bases. Germline lookup yields CDR1 DFQATT and CDR2 SNEGSKA (reference sequence). V lost 6 bases, J lost 8 bases, and 8 bases stayed unmatched. The CDR3 runs 13 residues. Here the CDR3 DNA reads TGCAGTGCAAATAAGCGGGAGGTTTATGAGCAGTTCTTC. Residues: CSANKREVYEQFF.

As concerns this clone: A much larger clone differs from this one at a single base, so this may be a read error. This rearrangement joins TRBV10-3 to TRBJ2-1; a weak D match, TRBD2 (5 bases). V lost 0 bases and J 4 bases, leaving 13 bases between the germline ends. Germline V gene lookup returns CDR1 ENHRY and CDR2 SYGVKD. The length of the CDR3 is 16 residues. As DNA, the CDR3 is TGTGCCATCAGTGAGTCTTCCCAGCGGCCTTACAATGAGCAGTTCTTC. Its protein product is CAISESSQRPYNEQFF.

This clone has ten or more counts. The chain employs TRBV20-1 and TRBJ1-5, with D maybe TRBD1 (5 bases). The V end was cut by 0 bases, the J end by 0 bases, with 15 bases between. In germline, CDR1 is DFQATT, CDR2 SNEGSKA (reference sequence). The length of the CDR3 is 17 residues. The DNA of the CDR3 is TGCAGTGCTAGAGATCATGGGGGGGGAGTTAGCAATCAGCCCCAGCATTTT. Translation gives CSARDHGGGVSNQPQHF.

This clone showed up many times. The rearrangement uses TRBV27 and TRBJ2-1; 9 nucleotides agree with TRBD1. Germline CDR1 reads MNHEY; CDR2 reads SMNVEV (reference sequence). V was clipped by 6 bases and J by 6 bases; unmatched bases: 3. This CDR3 is built from 13 residues. Here the CDR3 reads CASRRTGANEQFF. In DNA, the CDR3 is TGTGCCAGCAGAAGGACAGGGGCCAATGAGCAGTTCTTC.

Notes on this clone: Since a much larger clone is just one base distant, this may be a read error. The sample holds other DNA sequences that translate to the same CDR3. The chain has TRBV19 and TRBJ1-2, with D possibly matching TRBD1 (6 bases). The CDR3 covers 14 residues. CDR1 and CDR2 from the germline V gene are LNHDA and SQIVND (reference sequence). CDR3 DNA sequence: TGTGCCAGTAAGACAGGTCCCGGTTTCTATGGATACACCTTC. It specifies CASKTGPGFYGYTF.

This clone was recorded many times. The chain is built from TRBV11-2 and TRBJ1-4; TRBD1 matches 12 bases. Germline CDR1 is SGHAT and CDR2 is FQNNGV. This CDR3 is built from 16 residues. Trimming cost V 3 bases and J 2 bases; bases outside gene matches: 1. The CDR3 nucleotides read TGTGCCAGCAGCTTGGGACAGGGGGCTACTAATGAAAAACTGTTTTTT. This sequence encodes CASSLGQGATNEKLFF.

On this clone: A junction end diverges from the germline sequence, so it may reflect a read error. The V gene is TRBV6-1, the J gene TRBJ2-7; D is ambiguous. Germline V gene lookup returns CDR1 MNHNS and CDR2 SASEGT. CDR3 length: 11 amino acids. The CDR3 DNA sequence: TGTGCTAGCAGTGAACGGCTCCTGGGGTACTTC. Its protein is CASSERLLGYF.

This clone appeared a few times. Given a much more abundant clone one base away, this may be a read error. The chain carries TRBV10-3 and TRBJ2-1; the D gene is possibly TRBD2 (5 bases). Germline values: CDR1 ENHRY, CDR2 SYGVKD. This CDR3 has 16 residues. The V end was cut by 0 bases, the J end by 5 bases, with 14 bases between. CDR3 in DNA: TGTGCCATCAGTGAGTCTGCCCAGCGGCCTCACAATGAGCAGTTCTTC. Protein: CAISESAQRPHNEQFF.

This clone is deemed medium-sized. The chain has TRBV6-1 and TRBJ2-2, with 7 bases that match TRBD2. J was trimmed by 4 bases and V by 8 bases; bases with no gene match: 7. CDR3 length: 14 residues. The germline V gene encodes CDR1 MNHNS and CDR2 SASEGT. CDR3 protein: CASPMGGVTGELFF. The CDR3 nucleotides are TGTGCCAGCCCGATGGGAGGGGTCACCGGGGAGCTGTTTTTT.

Details on this clone: Just one base apart from a much larger clone, this may be a read error. The V and J genes are TRBV28 and TRBJ1-1; 9 positions match TRBD1. The germline V gene encodes CDR1 MDHEN and CDR2 SYDVKM. The CDR3 extends over 15 amino acids. V shed 4 bases and J 5 bases; nucleotides not matched to a gene: 8. The CDR3 protein is CASSSHAGTGTEAFF. CDR3 DNA: TGTGCCAGCAGTTCGCACGCCGGGACAGGGACTGAAGCTTTCTTT.

This clone was recorded at least ten times. The chain is built from TRBV20-1 and TRBJ2-5; D gene unclear. V dropped 5 bases and J dropped 4 bases, with 8 bases sitting between them. Germline loops: CDR1 DFQATT, CDR2 SNEGSKA (reference sequence). This CDR3 has 11 amino acids. Written as DNA, the CDR3 is TGCAGTGCTCCATCTCCAGAGACCCAGTACTTC. The encoded protein is CSAPSPETQYF.

About this clone: A much more abundant neighbour one base away suggests this may be a read error. The sample has other DNA sequences that encode this CDR3 too. The rearrangement uses TRBV20-1 and TRBJ2-7, with 7 bases matching TRBD2. Trimming took 7 bases from V and 1 from J; bases not matched to a gene: 10. Germline V lookup: CDR1 DFQATT, CDR2 SNEGSKA (reference sequence). The CDR3 has 14 residues. CDR3 sequence: CSGIREGSSYEQYF. The CDR3 nucleotides are TGCAGTGGGATAAGGGAGGGGTCATCCTACGAGCAGTACTTC.

As for this clone: A read error may explain this, as a much larger clone is one base away. The chain employs TRBV10-1 and TRBJ2-3, with D unresolved. Germline values: CDR1 WNHNN, CDR2 SYGVQD (reference sequence). V was clipped by 4 bases and J by 1 base, with 6 bases between them. The CDR3 contains 13 residues. This CDR3 is CASSAVGTDTQYF. In nucleotides, the CDR3 is TGCGCCAGCAGTGCAGTGGGCACAGATACGCAGTATTTT.

This clone appeared many times. The chain uses TRBV29-1 and TRBJ2-1; 11 bases fit TRBD1. Germline trimming cut 5 bases from V and 9 bases from J; bases unmatched to any gene: 6. The CDR3 covers 13 residues. Germline V gives CDR1 SQVTM, CDR2 ANQGSEA. This chain's CDR3 is CSVPGQGVREQFF. The CDR3 coding sequence is TGCAGCGTTCCGGGACAGGGGGTCCGTGAGCAGTTCTTC.

In this sample, this clone turned up many times. This rearrangement joins TRBV11-3 to TRBJ2-5; 12 bases are a match to TRBD1. The trim removed 4 bases at V and 3 bases at J, leaving 6 bases unmatched. Germline V lookup: CDR1 SGHNT, CDR2 YENEEA. The CDR3 is made up of 16 amino acids. The CDR3: CASSSGTGGKEETQYF. As DNA, the CDR3 is TGTGCCAGCAGCTCCGGGACAGGGGGCAAGGAAGAGACCCAGTACTTC.

Worth noting for this clone: A read error may explain this, as a much larger clone is one base away. Other DNA sequences in this sample translate to the same CDR3. The CDR3 loop reads CANSLGLAGYEQYF. CDR3 nucleotide sequence: TGTGCCAACAGCTTAGGACTAGCGGGGTACGAGCAGTACTTT. The chain is built from TRBV11-2 and TRBJ2-7; 12 bases fit TRBD2. Germline V lookup: CDR1 SGHAT, CDR2 FQNNGV. The CDR3 is 14 residues long.

The chain couples TRBV20-1 to TRBJ2-7; the D is unclear. V was trimmed by 6 bases and J by 5 bases, leaving 17 bases between them. The CDR3 runs to 13 residues. The germline gives CDR1 DFQATT, CDR2 SNEGSKA (reference sequence). The CDR3 bases are TGCAGTGCCCTGACGGGCCCTTCCCACGAGCAGTACTTC. It is translated as CSALTGPSHEQYF.

This clone was seen at least ten times. CDR3 DNA: TGTGCCAGCAGCTTAGCGGACACCGGGGAGCTGTTTTTT. This gives the protein CASSLADTGELFF. The chain uses TRBV7-9 and TRBJ2-2; D is undetermined. Germline V gene sequence: CDR1 SEHNR, CDR2 FQNEAQ (reference sequence). The CDR3 length is 13 residues. V dropped 0 bases and J dropped 3 bases, with 2 bases sitting between them.

This clone was detected a few times. This chain joins TRBV6-2 or TRBV6-3 and TRBJ2-7; D is uncertain. Between the trimmed V and J ends, which lost 7 bases and 4 bases, there was a span of 14 bases. CDR3 length: 13 residues. Germline CDR1 MNHEY, CDR2 SVGEGT. CDR3 coding DNA: TGTGCCAGCACGCTAAGAGGATTATACGAGCAGTACTTC. As protein: CASTLRGLYEQYF.

Comment on this clone: This clone may be a read error of a much larger clone one base away. CDR3 DNA sequence: TGCAGCGTTAGGCAGGGCTACGAGCATTACTTC. It translates to CSVRQGYEHYF. This chain joins TRBV29-1 and TRBJ2-7; TRBD1 is a possible D gene (5 bases). CDR1 and CDR2 (germline): SQVTM, ANQGSEA. This CDR3 has 11 amino acids.

This clone was observed at least ten times. The rearrangement joins TRBV7-2 to TRBJ1-3; D gene ambiguous. V lost 2 bases and J lost 0, with 8 bases in between. The CDR3 consists of 15 residues. Germline CDR1 SGHTA, CDR2 FQGNSA. CDR3 protein: CASSLSHNSGNTIYF. The CDR3 coding sequence is TGTGCCAGCAGCTTAAGTCACAACTCTGGAAACACCATATATTTT.

The sample holds many counts of this clone. The chain links TRBV20-1 to TRBJ1-1; D unclear. The CDR3 is 15 amino acids. V dropped 0 bases and J dropped 4 bases, with 15 bases sitting between them. Germline CDR1 is DFQATT and CDR2 is SNEGSKA (reference sequence). The CDR3 DNA is TGCAGTGCTAGAGATTCCCGGGTTCGGGGCACTGAAGCTTTCTTT. Amino acids: CSARDSRVRGTEAFF.

This clone came up a few times. A much larger clone lies one base from this, so it may be a read error. The chain combines TRBV20-1 with TRBJ2-1, with 7 bases that match TRBD2. The CDR3 is 19 amino acids. Germline loops: CDR1 DFQATT, CDR2 SNEGSKA (reference sequence). The trim removed 1 base at V and 5 bases at J, leaving 20 bases unmatched. The CDR3, as DNA: TGCAGTGCTAGAGGCAAGGGGACTATCGGGCTCAGTCGTCACAATGAGCAGTTCTTC. The encoded protein is CSARGKGTIGLSRHNEQFF.

About this clone: This may stem from a read error, because a much larger clone lies one nucleotide away. V usage is TRBV19 and J usage is TRBJ2-1; tentatively, D is TRBD2 (5 bases). This CDR3 has 16 residues. Trimming stripped 0 bases from V and 6 bases from J, with 15 bases between. CDR1 is LNHDA, CDR2 SQIVND, per germline (reference sequence). CDR3 loop: CASSIESTTTCNEQFF. CDR3 nucleotide sequence: TGTGCCAGTAGTATAGAGTCGACTACCACCTGCAATGAGCAGTTCTTC.

This clone was counted ten times or more. At the DNA level, this CDR3 is encoded by other sequences in the same sample as well. The chain is built from TRBV7-3 and TRBJ2-1, with unresolved D. The CDR3 has 15 amino acids. Germline CDR1 reads SGHTA; CDR2 reads FQGTGA. Trimming cost V 2 bases and J 3 bases, with 11 bases left between them. The CDR3 reads CASSLEALGYNEQFF. The DNA for the CDR3 is TGTGCCAGCAGCTTAGAGGCTTTAGGCTACAATGAGCAGTTCTTC.

This clone has a handful of counts. The chain uses TRBV10-1 and TRBJ1-5; unclear D gene. CDR1 is WNHNN and CDR2 is SYGVQD in the germline V gene (reference sequence). The CDR3 loop spans 14 amino acids. Deletions cut 4 bases from V and 7 bases from J, with 14 bases between. In DNA, the CDR3 is TGCGCCAGCAGTGGGTCCCGGCCCTACCAGCCCCAGCATTTT. Translated: CASSGSRPYQPQHF.

This clone has more than one count but fewer than ten. The rearrangement uses TRBV11-2 and TRBJ2-7, with 9 bases that match TRBD1. This CDR3 is built from 13 residues. With V trimmed by 5 bases and J by 7 bases, 6 bases remained unmatched. Germline V gene data show CDR1 as SGHAT and CDR2 as FQNNGV. The CDR3 is CASSQGTGQEQYF. CDR3 in DNA: TGTGCCAGCAGCCAAGGGACAGGGCAGGAGCAGTACTTC.

This clone was seen many times. The chain carries TRBV5-1 and TRBJ1-4, with TRBD1 as a possible D gene (5 bases). Trimming pared 4 bases from V and 0 bases from J, leaving 13 bases between. This CDR3 has 16 residues. Germline lookup yields CDR1 SGHRS and CDR2 YFSETQ. The CDR3 loop is CASSRDPHATNEKLFF. The CDR3 DNA reads as TGCGCCAGCAGCAGGGACCCTCATGCAACTAATGAAAAACTGTTTTTT.

This clone was counted many times. The V call is TRBV20-1, the J call TRBJ2-3, with a tentative D call TRBD2 (5 bases). The V end lost 0 bases, the J end lost 3 bases, and 16 bases lay between the germline ends. This CDR3 spans 16 amino acids. Germline V lookup: CDR1 DFQATT, CDR2 SNEGSKA (reference sequence). CDR3 DNA sequence: TGCAGTGCTAGAGATCTCCAAGAGCGGCTTACAGATACGCAGTATTTT. Its translation: CSARDLQERLTDTQYF.

Relative to its sample, this clone is medium-sized. The chain is built from TRBV20-1 and TRBJ2-7; D gene unclear. Trimming removed 3 bases from V and 2 bases from J, with 14 bases in between. The germline gives CDR1 DFQATT, CDR2 SNEGSKA (reference sequence). The length of the CDR3 is 14 residues. CDR3 in amino acids: CSASRLMNAYEQYF. CDR3 nucleotides: TGCAGTGCTAGTCGGCTGATGAACGCCTACGAGCAGTACTTC.